Shown below are 18 T cell receptor beta chains from a single sample sequenced in a study of blood T cell repertoires in COVID-19. The protocol was immunoSEQ multiplex PCR, while the TCRdb copy is restricted to in-frame clones and leaves out a portion. The sample has about 380,000 clones; around 90% are singletons. Source material: PBMCs or T cells enriched from blood (not recorded which). The receptor set was obtained from a woman aged 18-29 years who had recovered from COVID-19.

On this clone: This sample includes further DNA sequences coding for the same CDR3. The rearrangement links TRBV2 to TRBJ2-3; D gene ambiguous. The germline gives CDR1 SNHLY, CDR2 FYNNEI. CDR3 size: 14 residues. V lost 4 bases, J lost 0 bases, and 8 bases lay in between. The CDR3 bases are TGTGCCAGCAGTGGACTGATTAGCACAGATACGCAGTATTTT. Translated, it gives CASSGLISTDTQYF.

V usage is TRBV19 and J usage is TRBJ1-4; TRBD1 might be the D (6 bases). V was shortened by 3 bases and J by 6 bases, with 11 bases between the two germline ends. This CDR3 is 14 amino acids long. The germline V gene has CDR1 LNHDA and CDR2 SQIVND (reference sequence). CDR3 coding DNA: TGTGCCAGTAGTATCGGCAGGGGAGATGAAAAACTGTTTTTT. Translating it yields CASSIGRGDEKLFF.

V is TRBV25-1 and J is TRBJ1-1, with 8 bases fitting TRBD1. Germline V gene data show CDR1 as MGHDK and CDR2 as SYGVNS. The CDR3 runs to 15 residues. After removal of 1 base from V and 3 bases from J, the junction contained 4 bases not matched to a gene. The CDR3 is CASSESGQGDTEAFF. The DNA for the CDR3 is TGTGCCAGCAGTGAATCCGGACAGGGCGACACTGAAGCTTTCTTT.

The rearrangement joins TRBV20-1 to TRBJ2-5; a possible D gene is TRBD2 (6 bases). CDR3 size: 13 residues. Per the germline V gene, CDR1 is DFQATT and CDR2 is SNEGSKA (reference sequence). V dropped 3 bases and J dropped 8 bases, with 16 bases sitting between them. The CDR3 DNA is TGCAGTGCTAGTTCGGGGGTCCTCCTCACCCAGTACTTC. Translated: CSASSGVLLTQYF.

The rearrangement uses TRBV11-2 and TRBJ1-3, with D maybe TRBD1 (6 bases). Germline assignment: CDR1 SGHAT and CDR2 FQNNGV. This CDR3 is built from 14 residues. V was trimmed by 5 bases and J by 2 bases, leaving 10 bases between them. DNA for the CDR3: TGTGCCAGCAGCCTCCGACAGGCTGGAAACACCATATATTTT. This codes for CASSLRQAGNTIYF.

The gene calls are TRBV7-9 and TRBJ1-2, with TRBD1 as a possible D gene (5 bases). The V end was cut by 2 bases, the J end by 6 bases, with 13 bases between. Germline CDR1 and CDR2: SEHNR and FQNEAQ (reference sequence). This CDR3 contains 14 residues. CDR3 sequence: CASSLILTVNGYTF. The CDR3 region has the DNA TGTGCCAGCAGCTTAATTTTGACAGTAAATGGCTACACCTTC.

V and J are TRBV6-5 and TRBJ1-1; D is perhaps TRBD1 (5 bases). Germline CDR1 and CDR2: MNHEY and SVGAGI. There are 13 residues in the CDR3. Trimming took off 8 bases at V and 1 base at J, with 11 bases between the two ends. CDR3 sequence: CASLGGANTEAFF. CDR3 bases: TGTGCCAGCCTTGGAGGGGCGAACACTGAAGCTTTCTTT.

The chain recombines TRBV28 with TRBJ1-6; weak D call: TRBD1 (6 bases). This CDR3 spans 14 amino acids. CDR1 MDHEN and CDR2 SYDVKM come from the germline V gene. Trimming stripped 7 bases from V and 8 bases from J, with 15 bases between. The CDR3 nucleotides are TGTGCCAGCAAGGGCATAGCAGGGGATTCACCCCTCCACTTT. It yields the protein CASKGIAGDSPLHF.

The chain combines TRBV2 with TRBJ1-2; 7 bases are shared with TRBD1. The CDR3 sequence is 15 residues long. Trimming cost V 2 bases and J 7 bases; bases outside gene matches: 10. CDR1 is SNHLY and CDR2 is FYNNEI in the germline V gene. The CDR3 spells CASSELSEGASGYTF. The CDR3 DNA reads as TGTGCCAGCAGTGAATTGTCGGAGGGGGCGAGTGGCTACACCTTC.

J is TRBJ1-1 and V is TRBV5-6, with D perhaps TRBD1 (6 bases). CDR1 and CDR2 (germline): SGHDT, YYEEEE. Trimming pared 2 bases from V and 1 base from J, leaving 9 bases between. The length of the CDR3 is 14 residues. The CDR3 DNA is TGTGCCAGCAGCTTCCCGACAGGGAACACTGAAGCTTTCTTT. Residues: CASSFPTGNTEAFF.

The rearrangement joins TRBV10-3 to TRBJ1-1; unclear D gene. The germline V gene has CDR1 ENHRY and CDR2 SYGVKD. Deletions cut 0 bases from V and 0 bases from J, with 8 bases between. CDR3 length: 15 residues. The CDR3 loop reads CAISESRVMNTEAFF. CDR3 bases: TGTGCCATCAGTGAGTCGAGAGTTATGAACACTGAAGCTTTCTTT.

This chain links TRBV29-1 with TRBJ2-3; 13 nucleotides align to TRBD2. This CDR3 has 17 residues. With 7 bases clipped from V and 0 bases from J, the junction kept 10 bases outside the gene matches. The germline CDR1 and CDR2 sequences are SQVTM and ANQGSEA. CDR3 nucleotide sequence: TGCAGCGCTCGACTAGCGGGGGGCAAAACTAGCACAGATACGCAGTATTTT. Translating gives CSARLAGGKTSTDTQYF.

The chain employs TRBV6-5 and TRBJ2-6, with 9 bases lining up with TRBD1. Looked up from germline, CDR1 is MNHEY and CDR2 is SVGAGI. The CDR3 sequence is 14 residues long. The V and J ends lost 4 bases and 14 bases, in that order; junction bases with no gene match: 9. The CDR3 DNA reads TGTGCCAGCAGTTCCCCGACAGGGGGTTTCTTCCTGACTTTC. It is translated as CASSSPTGGFFLTF.

This clone has only one observation. The chain couples TRBV11-2 to TRBJ1-6; D may be TRBD1 (6 bases). Germline V gene sequence: CDR1 SGHAT, CDR2 FQNNGV. V was shortened by 0 bases and J by 10 bases, with 13 bases between the two germline ends. The CDR3 runs to 15 residues. As DNA, the CDR3 is TGTGCCAGCAGCTTAGAAAGGGGGACGGGATCACCCCTCCACTTT. This codes for CASSLERGTGSPLHF.

The J gene is TRBJ1-6, the V gene TRBV5-1, with TRBD1 matching 9 bases. This CDR3 comprises 15 residues. Germline V CDR1 and CDR2: SGHRS, YFSETQ. V dropped 1 base and J dropped 9; count of bases not matched to a gene: 5. The CDR3 is CASSLKGTGSSPLHF. The DNA for the CDR3 is TGCGCCAGCAGCTTGAAGGGGACAGGGTCTTCACCCCTCCACTTT.

The chain joins TRBV29-1 to TRBJ1-2, with 9 bases aligning to TRBD1. With 4 bases clipped from V and 0 bases from J, the junction kept 3 bases outside the gene matches. Germline CDR1 and CDR2: SQVTM and ANQGSEA. The CDR3 has 14 amino acids. The CDR3 bases are TGCAGCGTTGCAGGGACAGGGTCTAACTATGGCTACACCTTC. Protein sequence: CSVAGTGSNYGYTF.

The chain couples TRBV24-1 to TRBJ1-5; D gene ambiguous. Between the trimmed V and J ends, which lost 4 bases and 3 bases, there was a span of 6 bases. Per germline, CDR1 KGHDR and CDR2 SFDVKD. This CDR3 is 13 amino acids long. This chain's CDR3 is CATSDADNQPQHF. The CDR3 DNA sequence: TGTGCCACCAGTGACGCAGACAATCAGCCCCAGCATTTT.

This chain connects TRBV19 to TRBJ1-2, with TRBD1 identical over 9 bases. This CDR3 is 14 amino acids long. With V trimmed by 3 bases and J by 8 bases, 7 bases remained unmatched. CDR1 and CDR2 from the germline V gene are LNHDA and SQIVND (reference sequence). The CDR3 spells CASSMDRGTRGYTF. CDR3 nucleotide sequence: TGTGCCAGTAGTATGGACAGGGGCACTAGGGGCTACACCTTC.